This T cell receptor (beta chain) was documented in a study of T-cell memory formation after mild COVID-19. Study results and limitations: CM and EM subsets held most contracting CD4+ clones; EMRA held CD8+ ones. Within pre-infection memory, some responding clones were found, suggesting cross-reactive memory joined. Day 15 to 85 contracting clones showed balanced CD4/CD8; day 15 to 37 expanders favored CD4+. The SARS-CoV-2 specificity of second-wave clones reaching peak at day 37 remained unverified.

This clonotype has more than one count but fewer than ten. Its antigen is unidentified. TCRdb fed the 5' RACE reads into MiXCR, producing one record per CDR3 protein. Of 470,000 or so distinct CDR3 sequences listed, approximately 20% are singletons. CDR3 size: 14 residues. Germline-derived CDR1 and CDR2 are MNHNS and SASEGT. Trimming at V came to 7 bases and at J to 8 bases, leaving 10 bases not matched to a gene. The source of this sequence is an adult woman who had mild COVID-19 (a few samples of this study predate the infection). Cell type and time point are not known. Sequenced sample: PBMCs or a T cell subset sorted from them (not recorded which). This chain joins TRBV6-1 and TRBJ1-2; 10 nucleotides agree with TRBD1. CDR3 protein: CASTRDRGDGGYTF. The CDR3 nucleotides read TGTGCCAGCACCAGGGACAGGGGAGACGGAGGCTACACCTTC.